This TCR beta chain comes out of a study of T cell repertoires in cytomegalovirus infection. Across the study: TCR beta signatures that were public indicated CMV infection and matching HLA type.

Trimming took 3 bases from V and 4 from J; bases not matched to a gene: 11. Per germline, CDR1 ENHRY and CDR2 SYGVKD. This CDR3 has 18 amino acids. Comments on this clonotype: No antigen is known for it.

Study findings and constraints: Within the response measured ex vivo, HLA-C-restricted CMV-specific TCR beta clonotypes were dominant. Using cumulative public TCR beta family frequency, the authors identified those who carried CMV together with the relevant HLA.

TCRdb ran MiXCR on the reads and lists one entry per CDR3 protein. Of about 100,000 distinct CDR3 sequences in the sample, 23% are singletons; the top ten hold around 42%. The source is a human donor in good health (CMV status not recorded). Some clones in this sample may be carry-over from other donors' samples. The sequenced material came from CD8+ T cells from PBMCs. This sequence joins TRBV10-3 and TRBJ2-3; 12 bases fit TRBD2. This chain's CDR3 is CAISDRLAGGFRADTQYF. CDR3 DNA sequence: TGTGCCATCAGTGATCGTCTAGCGGGAGGGTTTAGGGCAGATACGCAGTATTTT.